This T cell receptor beta chain was recorded in a study of long-term antiretroviral therapy in people with HIV. V gave up 6 bases and J gave up 3 bases, with 13 bases separating them. This CDR3 is 13 amino acids long. Germline V gene sequence: CDR1 SQVTM, CDR2 ANQGSEA. This was the immunoSEQ v3.0 assay at survey level. TCRdb keeps only in-frame clones here, not all; method: immunoSEQ multiplex PCR. The sample has some 16,000 clones, approximately 96% seen once. Sample: unsorted PBMCs, taken less than 11 years after starting antiretroviral therapy. This sequence originates from a man aged 25 to 45 with HIV. The chain carries TRBV29-1 and TRBJ2-3, with a possible D match to TRBD2 (6 bases). CDR3 DNA: TGCAGCGTGAGGAGGGGCGGTACAGATACGCAGTATTTT. Protein sequence: CSVRRGGTDTQYF.